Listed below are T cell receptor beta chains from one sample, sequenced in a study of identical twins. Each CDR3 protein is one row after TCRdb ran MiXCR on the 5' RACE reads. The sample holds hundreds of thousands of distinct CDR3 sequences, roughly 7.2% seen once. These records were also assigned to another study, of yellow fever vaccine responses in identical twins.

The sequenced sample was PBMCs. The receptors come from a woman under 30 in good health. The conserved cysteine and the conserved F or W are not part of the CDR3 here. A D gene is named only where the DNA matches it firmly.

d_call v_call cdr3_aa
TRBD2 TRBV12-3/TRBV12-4 ASSPTSETQY
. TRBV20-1 SAVTGRNTEAF
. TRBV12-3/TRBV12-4 ASSLWQNEQY
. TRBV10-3 AIMSQGDTEAF
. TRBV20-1 SARSSQENTEAF
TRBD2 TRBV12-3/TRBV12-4 ASSPGLAGVADTQY
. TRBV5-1 ASSLTRGGRTDTQY
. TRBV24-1 ATSEATYNEQF
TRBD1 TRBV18 ASSPPWQGAGEQF
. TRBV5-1 ASSPGTGPSEQF
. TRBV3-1 ASSQGGGSETQY
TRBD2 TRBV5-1 ASSLRGLYTDTQY
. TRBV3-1 ASSQAWGGSTEAF
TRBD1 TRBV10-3 AISDGQGGVNAGELF
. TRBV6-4 ATRVQAGGQDTQY
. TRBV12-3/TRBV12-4 ASSLQRGAGETQY
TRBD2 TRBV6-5 ASSTYSGVGTDTQY
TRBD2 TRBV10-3 AISRGVAPSSYNEQF
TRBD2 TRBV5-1 ASSDDRGGPTDTQY
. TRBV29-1 SADSGLTDTQY
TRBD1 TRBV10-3 AISPDRGNTEAF
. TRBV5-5 ASISGRLGGGSTDTQY
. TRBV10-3 AIKDPFTDTQY
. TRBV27 ASTLSSAGTDTQY
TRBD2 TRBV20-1 SARKGTSDGEQY
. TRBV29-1 SARRGVISYEQY
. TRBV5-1 ASSRPDSSSTDTQY
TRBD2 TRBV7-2 ASSIAGTLGDTQY
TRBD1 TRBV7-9 ASSLEAGGAYEQF
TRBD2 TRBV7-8 ASRKAGVTDTQY
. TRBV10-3 AINQGPNMNTEAF
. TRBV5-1 ASSLSSDPNQPQH
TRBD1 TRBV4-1 ASSQVILQGALSTGELF
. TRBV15 ATSRGDSPQYEQF
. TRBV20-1 SAKTRDTQY
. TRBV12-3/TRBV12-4 ASSFRIDGYT
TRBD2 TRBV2 ASSRGLAGSYNEQF
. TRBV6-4 ASSAHEATGELF
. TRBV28 ASGSMNTEAF
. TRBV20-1 SARVGTRNTGELF
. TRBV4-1 ASSQDGRNYGYT
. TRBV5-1 ASKLDVGWSTDTQY
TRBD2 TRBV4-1 ASSQDGAGAYNEQF
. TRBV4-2 ASSQFLVGIGEGEQF
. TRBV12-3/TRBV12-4 ASTEGGGYGYT
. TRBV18 ASSLGHRTDTQY
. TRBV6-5 ATHHVRELF
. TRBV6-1 ASSEGVFRQISYGYT
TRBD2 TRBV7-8 ASSTRTSAGLKGTDTQY
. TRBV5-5 ASSIQVISYEQY